This T cell receptor beta chain was found in a study of cytomegalovirus exposure and HLA in healthy donors (dated by TCRdb to about 2017). Regarding the research as a whole: An earlier analysis of under 600 of the donors reported more than 250 Gb of sequence data and around 110 million unique TCR beta sequences from 190 million or so T cells. HLA typing covered class I and class II loci at four-digit resolution. Because of strong linkage in the cohort, roughly five DR-DQ haplotypes were treated as single units for association and clustering. Among 350 to 400 genotyped donors of the cohort, an average of 235,054 unique TCR beta nucleotide sequences were sequenced per donor, approximately 20% of them non-productive. A later genetic analysis used genome-wide SNP genotypes for about three fifths of the 666 donors, treating that subset as a discovery cohort. Every discovery cohort repertoire had been produced on one sequencing platform. To study patterns of TCR occurrence, a later analysis re-analyzed previously published TCR beta repertoires from 666 donors and added high-resolution HLA genotyping. In the later analysis, no new phenotypic data were used to find candidate immune exposures; instead, reliance was placed on TCR beta sequences and their occurrence across donors. Along with the approximately 700-subject first cohort, a separate validation cohort of some 130 different subjects was used. Typing coverage varied by locus: about 620-630 donors for A, B, C, DRB1 and DQB1; approximately 500 for DQA1; more than 600 for DPA1; roughly 470 for DPB1. To decide whether each TCR beta V gene segment behaved as functional or pseudogenic, an earlier analysis of several hundred of the donors relied on high-throughput TCR beta sequencing. To predict cytomegalovirus infection status, the study combined high-throughput TCR immunosequencing, statistical association of individual TCRs with disease status, and machine learning. The genetic ancestry cluster associated with self-reported Caucasian donors included roughly four fifths of the roughly 390 genotyped donors. Using immunosequencing, the study profiled T cell repertoires from about 650 subjects and related those repertoires to cytomegalovirus serostatus. Alongside the repertoire data, information on donor age, sex, ethnicity and CMV serostatus was compiled. The study aimed to test whether cataloging public T cell receptors could reveal signatures of past pathogen exposure. An early release that covered about 640 HLA-typed donors contained approximately 300 gigabases of sequencing data and some 87 million unique TCR sequences. Overall results and qualifications from the work: The cohort was sequenced for TCR beta chains only, and without alpha or paired-chain data the features that could be detected were limited. Correlated functional status among segregating V segments might be attributable to linkage disequilibrium, but an unknown experimental factor could not be ruled out. Assigning TCR associations to individual alleles was difficult when HLA alleles, especially DR and DQ, strongly co-occurred. According to a later analysis, TCR association rates differed among HLA loci, with DRB1 alleles showing the most associated TCRs and HLA-C alleles showing the fewest. Because some donors lacked HLA typing at each locus, the association tests relied only on the typed subset. Most TCR sequences were seen in very few donors, while some public TCRs were found in many individuals. In an earlier analysis of over 550 of the donors, most TCR beta V segments were observed in productive rearrangements about 87% or about 30% of the time, broadly matching IMGT annotations. A later analysis found that HLA-associated TCR beta chains were more clonally expanded and had lower generation probabilities than equally common non-associated chains. CMV serostatus was the only immune exposure information available for the cohort. Because the 87-base-pair reads could not distinguish some IMGT-functional V segments, including TRBV6-2 and TRBV6-3, those segments were excluded. In a later genetic analysis, a missense DCLRE1C variant was associated with V-gene and J-gene trimming of TCR beta chains, and the association was replicated in an independent cohort. A later analysis found that most CMV-associated TCR beta chains appeared HLA-restricted, with HLA associations seemingly driven largely by CMV exposure. Sequencing depth was assumed to be roughly uniform across donors in the presence/absence analyses, though that assumption may not hold. A further reported finding was that TCR beta sequences accurately predicted the HLA-A and HLA-B alleles for most subjects in the first cohort. The earlier analysis of about 600 of the donors excluded roughly 17 rarely observed V segments, including chromosome 9 orphons, because counts were too low. The study listed 150 to 200 TCR beta chains as associated with cytomegalovirus. The authors suggested that the approach could potentially be generalized to other disease states and immunological phenotypes. Cytomegalovirus status was reported to be diagnosed by the classifier with high specificity and sensitivity in both the original and validation cohorts. A few of the identified cytomegalovirus-associated TCR beta chains were confirmed in vitro to be specific for cytomegalovirus antigens. According to a later genetic analysis, donors in an Asian-associated ancestry cluster had fewer N-insertions in productive TCRs than the approximately 670-donor mean. The sequencing pipeline was judged likely to have produced a cluster of highly shared sequence variants as a technical artifact. According to a later analysis, parvovirus B19, influenza, CMV and Epstein-Barr virus appeared linked to several top co-occurrence clusters. At a false discovery rate of 0.05, a later analysis linked around 17,000 TCR beta sequences to specific HLA alleles.

Library preparation was by the immunoSEQ multiplex PCR assay. For the multiplex PCR, a mixture combining 60 forward primers for TCR Vbeta segments and 13 reverse primers for TCR Jbeta segments was used. Amplification of the CDR3 region of rearranged TCR beta genes was performed with a multiplex PCR assay on genomic DNA. On the Illumina HiSeq System, the amplified TCR beta libraries were sequenced as 87-base-pair reads. In the authors' own workflow: A later analysis tallied approximately 87 million unique TCR beta chains across the 666 repertoires, and some 12 million of those chains were shared by two or more donors. Raw reads were error-corrected and collapsed into unique sequences by a nearest-neighbor algorithm in which closely related sequences were merged to remove PCR and sequencing errors. Alignment of CDR3 sequences to IMGT reference sequences was used to assign V, D and J gene segments. For a sequence to be retained, at least a six-nucleotide match to both a V gene segment and a J gene segment was required. Rearrangements were called productive when the CDR3 lacked stop codons and stayed in frame with V and J; all others were non-productive. Following IMGT convention, CDR3 was defined as the stretch from the second conserved V-encoded cysteine to the conserved J-encoded phenylalanine. In an earlier analysis of just under 600 of the donors, sequences lacking an unambiguous match to a single V gene segment were excluded. An earlier analysis of several hundred of the donors called V segments functional above 56.7% productive rearrangements and segregating when the between-donor standard deviation exceeded 5%. A statistical classification framework was built to diagnose cytomegalovirus status from the catalog of TCR beta chain sequences. In a later analysis, V and J genes were assigned by comparing TCR nucleotide sequences against IMGT/GENE-DB human TR gene sequences. The TCRdist pipeline was used in a later analysis to assign CDR3 sequences and most-parsimonious VDJ recombination scenarios. A later analysis defined each TCR beta chain by its CDR3 amino acid sequence plus V-gene family, and excluded reads lacking a unique V-gene family. A later analysis removed 500 to 650 highly shared, low-generation-probability nucleotide sequences to deal with suspected cross-contamination and a sequencing artifact. In a later analysis, a clonal expansion index for each public chain was calculated from normalized within-repertoire ranks of inferred template counts. In a later analysis, generation probabilities were computed using a VDJ recombination model fitted to out-of-frame rearrangements, and the results were checked against IGoR. In a later analysis, TCR-TCR, TCR-HLA and TCR-CMV co-occurrence was scored with hypergeometric tests, and a repertoire-size bias correction was applied to TCR pairs. False discovery rates were estimated in a later analysis by permuting HLA or CMV assignments 20 times. In a later analysis, co-occurring TCRs were grouped using DBSCAN, and TCRdist sequence similarity was added for clustering within HLA-allele-positive subsets. Co-occurrence clustering excluded repertoires with fewer than 30,000 or more than 120,000 public chains, plus five with anomalous nucleotide sharing. Sourced from immuneACCESS, this table was stored by TCRdb with only in-frame sequences that have V and J called. A share of the clones is absent; for the studies checked, an unresolved V gene accounts for under half, and the remainder has no known explanation. D and trimming were read from the DNA, whereas the V and J calls and clone size are those reported in that table. The record for this sample contains about 50,000 clones. Of the sample, over 2% is held by the ten largest clones.

The cohort was made up of under 800 healthy bone marrow donors. Cohort members were all nominally healthy when sampled, although unrecorded immune exposures were likely present. The donor tested CMV seronegative and was one of the 352 seronegative cohort members. Every donor gave a peripheral blood sample, and the peripheral blood mononuclear cells from that sample were used for TCR beta sequencing. The Qiagen DNeasy Blood Extraction Kit was used to extract genomic DNA from the blood cell samples. Sequences PRHDT (CDR1) and FYEKMQ (CDR2) are obtained from the germline V gene (reference sequence). Trimming costs V 2 bases and J 6 bases, and their ends lie 10 bases apart. CDR3 length: 13 amino acids, cysteine to phenylalanine. Only the CDR3 part of the read is kept: 39 bases, read in frame from the first base. A note on this clone: Its specific antigen is unknown.

The source of this sequence is a woman aged 18 to 35 in good health and CMV-seronegative. The sequencing sample was made of PBMCs. The chain employs TRBV13 and TRBJ2-5; TRBD1 is possibly the D segment (5 matching bases). In nucleotides, the sequence is TGTGCCAGCAGCTTACTTCAGGGCCAGACCCAGTACTTC. Its protein product is CASSLLQGQTQYF. Reference TRBV13 and TRBJ2-5 proteins supply the regions before and after the CDR3; the full variable domain is: AAGVIQSPRHLIKEKRETATLKCYPIPRHDTVYWYQQGPGQDPQFLISFYEKMQSDKGSIPDRFSAQQFSDYHSELNMSSLELGDSALYFCASSLLQGQTQYFGPGTRLLVL.